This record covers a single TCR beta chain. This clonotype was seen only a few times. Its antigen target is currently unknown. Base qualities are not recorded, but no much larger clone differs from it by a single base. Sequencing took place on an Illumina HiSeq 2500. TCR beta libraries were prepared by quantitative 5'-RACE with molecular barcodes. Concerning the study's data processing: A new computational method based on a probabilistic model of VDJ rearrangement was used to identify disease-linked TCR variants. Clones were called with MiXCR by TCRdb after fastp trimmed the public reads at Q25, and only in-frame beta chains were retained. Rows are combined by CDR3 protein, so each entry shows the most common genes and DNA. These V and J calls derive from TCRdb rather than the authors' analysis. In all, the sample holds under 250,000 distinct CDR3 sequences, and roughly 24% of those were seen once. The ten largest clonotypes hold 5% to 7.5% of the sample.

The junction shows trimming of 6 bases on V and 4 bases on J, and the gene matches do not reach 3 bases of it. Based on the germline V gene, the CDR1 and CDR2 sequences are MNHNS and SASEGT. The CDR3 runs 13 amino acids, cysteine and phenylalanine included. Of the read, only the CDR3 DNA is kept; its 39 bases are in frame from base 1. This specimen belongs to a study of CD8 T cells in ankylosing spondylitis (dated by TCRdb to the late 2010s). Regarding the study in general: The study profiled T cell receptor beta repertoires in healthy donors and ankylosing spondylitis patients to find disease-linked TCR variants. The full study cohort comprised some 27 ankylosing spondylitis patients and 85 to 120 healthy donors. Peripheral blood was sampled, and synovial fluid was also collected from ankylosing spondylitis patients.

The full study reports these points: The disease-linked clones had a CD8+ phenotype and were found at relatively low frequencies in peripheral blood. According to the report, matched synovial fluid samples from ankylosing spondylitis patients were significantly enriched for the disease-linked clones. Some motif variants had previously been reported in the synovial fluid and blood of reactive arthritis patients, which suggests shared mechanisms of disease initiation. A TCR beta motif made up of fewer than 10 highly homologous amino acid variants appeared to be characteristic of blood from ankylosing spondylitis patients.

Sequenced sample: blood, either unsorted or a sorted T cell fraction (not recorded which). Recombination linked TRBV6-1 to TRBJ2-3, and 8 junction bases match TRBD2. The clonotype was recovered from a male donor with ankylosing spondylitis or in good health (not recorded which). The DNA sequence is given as TGTGCCAGCAGCGGGACTAGATCAGATACGCAGTATTTT. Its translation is CASSGTRSDTQYF.